Following are 15 T cell receptor beta chains from one sample sequenced in a study of Ad26.COV2.S vaccination and SARS-CoV-2 variants. Treatment in this sample: 19 received Ad26.COV2.S at low or high dose, single or two shots; roughly five received placebo; per-sample allocation not given. The investigators took samples on day 63 after the first vaccine or placebo injection. Sequencing used immunoSEQ multiplex PCR; TCRdb keeps in-frame clones, though not all of them. The sample holds about 680,000 clones; about 89% are singletons and the top ten take around 1.4%. Specimen: peripheral blood, collected in a trial of Ad26.COV2.S vaccine versus placebo. The receptors here all came from a person aged 18-60 years who received the Ad26.COV2.S COVID-19 vaccine or a placebo.

In its sample, this clone was seen once. J is TRBJ1-1 and V is TRBV30; TRBD1 aligns across 8 bases. The germline gives CDR1 GTSNPN, CDR2 SVGIG (reference sequence). The CDR3 totals 13 residues. J was trimmed by 3 bases and V by 2 bases; bases with no gene match: 2. CDR3 nucleotides: TGTGCCTGGAGTAACAGGGGGTACACTGAAGCTTTCTTT. This codes for CAWSNRGYTEAFF.

The V and J genes are TRBV2 and TRBJ2-7; D may be TRBD2 (5 bases). Germline assignment: CDR1 SNHLY and CDR2 FYNNEI. V was shortened by 6 bases and J by 1 base, with 10 bases between the two germline ends. The CDR3 length is 13 residues. The CDR3 coding sequence is TGTGCCAGCAGGGGGAGTAAATCCTACGAGCAGTACTTC. Translation gives CASRGSKSYEQYF.

The rearrangement links TRBV3-1 (or the pseudogene TRBV3-2) to TRBJ2-7, with unresolved D. The CDR3 loop spans 8 amino acids. Between the trimmed V and J ends, which lost 11 bases and 3 bases, there was a span of 2 bases. Germline V gene data show CDR1 as LGHDT and CDR2 as YNNKEL (reference sequence). CDR3 bases: TGTGCCGGCTACGAGCAGTACTTC. This codes for CAGYEQYF.

The chain links TRBV9 to TRBJ2-6, with 8 bases matching TRBD1. V shed 0 bases and J 0 bases; nucleotides not matched to a gene: 8. The germline V gene has CDR1 SGDLS and CDR2 YYNGEE. The CDR3 is 19 residues long. The chain's CDR3 is CASSVVSGGVISGANVLTF. As DNA, the CDR3 is TGTGCCAGCAGCGTAGTTTCAGGGGGCGTCATCTCTGGGGCCAACGTCCTGACTTTC.

The rearrangement uses TRBV9 and TRBJ1-2, with D uncertain. CDR1 is SGDLS, CDR2 YYNGEE, per germline. The length of the CDR3 is 17 residues. The V end was cut by 0 bases, the J end by 0 bases, with 15 bases between. The CDR3 DNA reads as TGTGCCAGCAGCGTAGAAGGAGGTCTGCATACTAACTATGGCTACACCTTC. Protein product: CASSVEGGLHTNYGYTF.

V gene TRBV18 combines with J gene TRBJ2-7, with D possibly matching TRBD2 (6 bases). CDR3 length: 15 amino acids. V shed 1 base and J shed 2 bases, with 12 bases lying between them. Germline CDR1 and CDR2: KGHSH and LQKENI. CDR3 in DNA: TGTGCCAGCTCACCACGGGACTCTCGAGCCTACGAGCAGTACTTC. Encoded protein: CASSPRDSRAYEQYF.

The chain carries TRBV7-8 and TRBJ2-1; 9 bases are a match to TRBD2. The V gene end was trimmed by 5 bases and the J gene end by 6 bases; junction bases not matched to a gene: 14. The CDR3 is made up of 17 amino acids. Germline CDR1 is SGHVS and CDR2 is FQNEAQ. CDR3 sequence reads: CASSTVTGLASPNEQFF. Written as DNA, the CDR3 is TGTGCCAGCAGCACAGTTACGGGACTAGCCTCCCCCAATGAGCAGTTCTTC.

V is TRBV27 and J is TRBJ2-1; no clear D gene. The CDR3 is made up of 15 amino acids. Trimming pared 2 bases from V and 0 bases from J, leaving 8 bases between. CDR1 and CDR2 from the germline V gene are MNHEY and SMNVEV (reference sequence). CDR3 loop: CASSLALSSYNEQFF. DNA of the CDR3: TGTGCCAGCAGTTTAGCCTTAAGCTCCTACAATGAGCAGTTCTTC.

V gene TRBV7-9 combines with J gene TRBJ2-1; D might be TRBD1 (6 bases). The V and J ends lost 5 bases and 6 bases respectively, with 14 bases between them. Germline CDR1 reads SEHNR; CDR2 reads FQNEAQ (reference sequence). CDR3 length: 14 amino acids. CDR3 region: CASSGNHRANEQFF. CDR3 DNA sequence: TGTGCCAGCAGCGGAAACCACAGGGCCAATGAGCAGTTCTTC.

This clone has just one count. V and J are TRBV12-3 or TRBV12-4 and TRBJ1-1, with D unresolved. The CDR3 extends over 13 amino acids. V lost 3 bases and J 0 bases, leaving 5 bases between the germline ends. CDR3 nucleotides: TGTGCCAGCAGTTTCAAGGTGAACACTGAAGCTTTCTTT. As protein: CASSFKVNTEAFF.

The rearrangement uses TRBV30 and TRBJ2-5; D is undetermined. Germline V gives CDR1 GTSNPN, CDR2 SVGIG (reference sequence). V was trimmed by 4 bases and J by 1 base, leaving 7 bases between them. This CDR3 comprises 12 residues. The DNA for the CDR3 is TGTGCCTGGACCCCCTCCCAAGAGACCCAGTACTTC. Protein product: CAWTPSQETQYF.

This clone was detected only once. Being one base from a much bigger clone, this may be a read error. The gene calls are TRBV7-9 and TRBJ2-2; D gene uncertain. The CDR3 extends over 11 amino acids. Germline lookup yields CDR1 SEHNR and CDR2 FQNEAQ (reference sequence). Trimming took off 4 bases at V and 4 bases at J, with 1 base between the two ends. The CDR3 DNA reads as TGTGCCAGCAGCTCCACCGGGGAGCTGTTTTTT. Translating it yields CASSSTGELFF.

V is TRBV30 and J is TRBJ2-1; D unresolved. Trimming left V 1 base short and J 4 bases short, with 8 bases between. CDR1 and CDR2 from the germline V gene are GTSNPN and SVGIG (reference sequence). The CDR3 is made up of 13 amino acids. The CDR3 reads CAWSAVGYNEQFF. In DNA form, the CDR3 reads TGTGCCTGGAGTGCTGTCGGGTACAATGAGCAGTTCTTC.

This chain uses TRBV30 with TRBJ1-2, with D unclear. Trimming cost V 1 base and J 5 bases, with 5 bases left between them. CDR1 is GTSNPN, CDR2 SVGIG, per germline (reference sequence). CDR3 length: 11 amino acids. The DNA for the CDR3 is TGTGCCTGGAGTGAACAGTATGGCTACACCTTC. This codes for CAWSEQYGYTF.

The chain couples TRBV4-1 to TRBJ1-2; D gene ambiguous. The CDR3 has 13 residues. The V end lost 3 bases, the J end lost 5 bases, and 10 bases lay between the germline ends. Germline V gene sequence: CDR1 MGHRA, CDR2 YSYEKL. Here the CDR3 reads CASSQAGMYGYTF. In DNA form, the CDR3 reads TGCGCCAGCAGCCAGGCAGGAATGTATGGCTACACCTTC.